The rows below give T cell receptor beta chains drawn from one sample of a study of cytomegalovirus exposure and HLA in healthy donors. Only in-frame clones appear in the TCRdb table, and some are missing; sequencing was by immunoSEQ multiplex PCR. In the table there are 150,000 to 200,000 clones, 68% of which are singletons. The source material was PBMCs. These receptors came from a man aged 45 to 65 in good health and CMV-seronegative. Both conserved end residues are part of each CDR3. The D gene is left open where the match is weak.

v_gene	d_gene	j_gene	CDR3aa	CDR3nt
TRBV11-3	NA	TRBJ2-7	CASSLAEPPYEQYF	TGTGCCAGCAGCTTAGCGGAGCCCCCCTACGAGCAGTACTTC
TRBV7-2	NA	TRBJ2-1	CASSLRGAAYNEQFF	TGTGCCAGCAGCTTACGGGGGGCAGCCTACAATGAGCAGTTCTTC
TRBV4-2	TRBD1	TRBJ1-2	CASSQAGTGGYGYTF	TGTGCCAGCAGCCAAGCCGGGACAGGGGGTTATGGCTACACCTTC
TRBV7-9	TRBD1	TRBJ1-6	CASSSDRGSPLHF	TGTGCCAGCAGCTCGGACAGGGGTTCACCCCTCCACTTT
TRBV28	TRBD1	TRBJ1-6	CASSPTGQGSNSPLHF	TGTGCCAGCAGTCCTACAGGACAGGGGTCTAATTCACCCCTCCACTTT
TRBV28	TRBD1	TRBJ2-3	CASTKAGTGVDTQYF	TGTGCCAGCACCAAAGCCGGGACAGGGGTGGATACGCAGTATTTT
TRBV9	TRBD2	TRBJ2-1	CASSEASGGRTEQFF	TGTGCCAGCAGCGAGGCTAGCGGGGGGCGAACGGAGCAGTTCTTC
TRBV2	NA	TRBJ1-1	CASSPEMNTEAFF	TGTGCCAGCAGTCCAGAAATGAACACTGAAGCTTTCTTT
TRBV18	TRBD1	TRBJ1-2	CASSPIGQGASGYTF	TGTGCCAGCTCACCGATCGGACAGGGGGCGAGTGGCTACACCTTC
TRBV7-9	NA	TRBJ1-2	CASSSWDKPNYGYTF	TGTGCCAGCAGCTCCTGGGACAAGCCCAACTATGGCTACACCTTC
TRBV28	TRBD1	TRBJ2-7	CASSFPDRGLYEQYF	TGTGCCAGCAGTTTCCCGGACAGGGGCCTTTACGAGCAGTACTTC